Included here is one T cell receptor (beta chain) sequence, with context. What it binds is not known. The method was immunoSEQ multiplex PCR; TCRdb's version includes in-frame clones alone and lacks a portion of them. The sample contains about 72,000 clones, around 89% of which appear only once. This sample stems from a study of OX40 agonist ivuxolimab in advanced cancers. This CDR3 is built from 14 residues. CDR1 and CDR2 (germline): SGHRS, YFSETQ. With 2 bases removed from V and 0 bases from J, the gap between germline ends came to 6 bases. Overall study findings and caveats: Circulating CD4+ and CD8+ T cells showed clonal expansion by week 6 at 0.1 to 3.0 mg/kg.

This TCR came from an adult with an advanced solid tumor such as melanoma, head and neck, liver or kidney cancer. The sequencing here drew on CD4+ or CD8+ T cells sorted from blood, taken in a trial of the OX40 agonist ivuxolimab. The gene calls are TRBV5-1 and TRBJ1-3; maybe TRBD1 (5 bases). CDR3 in amino acids: CASSFDSSGNTIYF. CDR3 DNA sequence: TGCGCCAGCAGCTTCGACAGCTCTGGAAACACCATATATTTT.